The table lists the clone carrying this TCR beta chain with a count of one. The sample comes from a study of blood T cell repertoires in COVID-19. Turning to the study itself: Sources were T cells, B-cell-depleted T cells, or PBMCs; the material itself was cDNA or gDNA.

The V end was cut by 1 base, the J end by 0 bases, with 7 bases between. CDR3 length: 14 amino acids. Germline lookup yields CDR1 GTSNPN and CDR2 SVGIG (reference sequence). Libraries were prepared by immunoSEQ multiplex PCR; TCRdb keeps only in-frame clonotypes and omits some of them. The data show 150,000 to 200,000 clones, roughly 93% seen once. Sequencing input: peripheral blood. This rearrangement joins TRBV30 to TRBJ1-5; D gene unclear. The origin of this receptor is a man between 18 and 35 years old with acute or convalescent COVID-19. DNA for the CDR3: TGTGCCTGGAGTGGTAGCAGTAGCAATCAGCCCCAGCATTTT. It encodes CAWSGSSSNQPQHF.